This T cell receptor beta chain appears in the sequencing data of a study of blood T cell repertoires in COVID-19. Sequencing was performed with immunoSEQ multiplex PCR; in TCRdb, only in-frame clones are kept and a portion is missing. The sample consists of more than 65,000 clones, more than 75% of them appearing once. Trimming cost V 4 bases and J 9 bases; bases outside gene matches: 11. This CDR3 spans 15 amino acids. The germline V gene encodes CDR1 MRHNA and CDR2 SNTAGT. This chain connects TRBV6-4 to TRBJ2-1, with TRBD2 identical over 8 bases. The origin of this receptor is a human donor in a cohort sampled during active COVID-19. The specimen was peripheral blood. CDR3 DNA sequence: TGTGCCAGCAGTGGGGAAGCGGGGGTACGGACTGAGCAGTTCTTC. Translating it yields CASSGEAGVRTEQFF.